The subject of this entry is one T cell receptor beta chain. Its antigen is undetermined. This record comes from a study of T-cell memory formation after mild COVID-19. Study-level points and caveats: Later expanders leaned toward CD4+, whereas clones contracting from day 15 to 85 were balanced CD4/CD8. Among clones peaking at day 37 in the second wave, SARS-CoV-2 specificity remained unconfirmed. Largely, contracting CD4+ clones fell within CM and EM, and contracting CD8+ clones within EMRA.

V was trimmed by 3 bases and J by 5 bases, leaving 11 bases between them. The length of the CDR3 is 14 residues. Germline V CDR1 and CDR2: DFQATT, SNEGSKA (reference sequence). 5'RACE with constant-segment primers yielded barcoded, UMI-tagged TCR alpha and TCR beta cDNA libraries. MiXCR was run by TCRdb on the 5' RACE reads, yielding one entry per CDR3 protein. Seen here are about 180,000 distinct CDR3 sequences, 16% observed once, and the top ten hold about 2.1%. The source is an adult woman who had mild COVID-19 (a few samples of this study predate the infection). Cell type and time point are not known. This sequence joins TRBV20-1 and TRBJ1-6, with D perhaps TRBD1 (6 bases). Material for sequencing was PBMCs or a T cell subset sorted from them (not recorded which). This CDR3 is CSASDGGHNSPLHF. CDR3 nucleotides: TGCAGTGCTAGTGATGGGGGCCATAATTCACCCCTCCACTTT.